Listed here is a single TCR beta chain. No antigen is known for it. CDR1 and CDR2 from the germline V gene are MNHNS and SASEGT. The CDR3 contains 13 residues. Trimming removed 5 bases from V and 4 bases from J, with 11 bases in between. Cyclophosphamide on days +3 and +4 followed busulfan-fludarabine conditioning and a marrow graft. The sample comes from a study of T cells after posttransplantation cyclophosphamide. Study-wide results and caveats: Donor-recipient repertoire similarity was low at 1-2 months, rising over year one. After PTCy, TRB diversity resembled that of CNI/methotrexate controls. TRB overlap between skin or GI tissue T cells and blood was limited.

Here immunoSEQ multiplex PCR was the method, and the copy in TCRdb shows in-frame clones only, minus some. The repertoire consists of 35,000 to 50,000 clones, with around 91% occurring once and the leading ten covering roughly 2.5%. This clonotype originated in a male patient aged 60-69 years who received an allogeneic stem cell transplant from a related donor and was CMV-positive. The graft donor may be the source of some T cells. This chain links TRBV6-1 with TRBJ1-2; maybe TRBD1 (5 bases). The sample was PBMCs, taken roughly 59 days after allogeneic stem cell transplant with posttransplant cyclophosphamide. DNA for the CDR3: TGTGCCAGCAGTCGGAAAGGGGCCTATGGCTACACCTTC. Amino acids: CASSRKGAYGYTF.